The clone carrying this T cell receptor beta chain was detected once. Produced via immunoSEQ multiplex PCR; TCRdb's table is partial and in-frame only. Here the sample spans tens of thousands of clones, around three quarters being singletons. This CDR3 contains 20 residues. Germline V gene sequence: CDR1 GTSNPN, CDR2 SVGIG (reference sequence). Trimming removed 0 bases at V and 3 bases at J, with 26 bases between. The source of the sample is a study of T cell responses to AZD1222 COVID-19 vaccine. V is TRBV30 and J is TRBJ1-4, with D possibly matching TRBD1 (6 bases). Here the sequenced sample was peripheral blood, taken 28 days after the second AZD1222 dose. The sequence derives from an adult who received the AZD1222 COVID-19 vaccine. The CDR3 bases are TGTGCCTGGAGTGTACCCCCCGCAGGGGACTCCTCACGATCTAATGAAAAACTGTTTTTT. It encodes CAWSVPPAGDSSRSNEKLFF.